This T cell receptor (beta chain) was identified during a study of blood T cells in healthy people across ages. Study-level points and caveats: Older individuals had lower TCR beta diversity per million T cells (the decline was roughly linear). Researchers said unsorted PBMCs prevented a conclusive naive versus antigen-experienced comparison. The unknown donor CMV status may have confounded expanded clonotype changes. More naive CD4+ cells and higher diversity were found in long-lived than in aged donors.

This clonotype was picked up a small number of times. Its specificity is not known. Combining a sample-barcoded 5' primer with a J-beta primer mix, a second PCR ran for roughly 7 to 11 cycles. TCRdb itself ran the 5' RACE reads through MiXCR, one entry per CDR3 protein. Here the sample spans hundreds of thousands of distinct CDR3 sequences, around 48% being singletons. Germline V CDR1 and CDR2: MNHEY, SVGEGT. The CDR3 spans 14 residues. The V gene is TRBV6-2 or TRBV6-3, the J gene TRBJ2-5; 7 bases match TRBD1. The J call may not be correct, given that the DNA end is closer to TRBJ2-7. What was sequenced was blood. The receptor was isolated from a woman aged 60-70 years in good health. The CDR3 DNA sequence: TGTGCCAGCAGCCGGGACAGAAGGATTCACGAGCAGTACTTC. Translation: CASSRDRRIHEQYF.